The 6 T cell receptor beta chains in this list originate from one sample, sequenced in a study of blood T cells in healthy people across ages. A sample-barcoded 5' primer and a J-beta primer mix were used in a second PCR of roughly 7 to 11 cycles. TCRdb passed the 5' RACE reads through MiXCR, listing each CDR3 protein once. The sample lists about 720,000 distinct CDR3 sequences, approximately 22% occurring once. Input material: blood. These receptors were taken from a man between 65 and 80 years old in good health.

The V call is TRBV6-5, the J call TRBJ1-4; the D gene is possibly TRBD1 (5 bases). The germline V and J ends were trimmed by 6 bases and 5 bases, with 13 bases remaining between them. The CDR3 has 14 residues. CDR1 and CDR2 (germline): MNHEY, SVGAGI. CDR3 region: CASSPGKGNEKLFF. The CDR3 DNA reads TGTGCCAGCAGCCCTGGGAAGGGGAATGAAAAACTGTTTTTT.

The chain links TRBV12-3 or TRBV12-4 to TRBJ1-2, with 10 bases that match TRBD1. Trimming at V came to 5 bases and at J to 4 bases, leaving 4 bases not matched to a gene. This CDR3 spans 14 amino acids. The CDR3 DNA is TGTGCCAGCAGTACCGGGACAGGGGCCTATGGCTACACCTTC. Amino acid sequence: CASSTGTGAYGYTF.

V usage is TRBV18 and J usage is TRBJ2-4, with a tentative D call TRBD2 (6 bases). Germline V gives CDR1 KGHSH, CDR2 LQKENI. Between the trimmed V and J ends, which lost 6 bases and 2 bases, there was a span of 14 bases. This CDR3 is built from 15 residues. The CDR3 here is CASSPQGGTKNIQYF. CDR3 coding DNA: TGTGCCAGCTCTCCTCAGGGAGGAACCAAAAACATTCAGTACTTC.

This clonotype was observed at least ten times. The rearrangement links TRBV6-6 to TRBJ2-1; D possibly matches TRBD1 or TRBD2 (5 bases each). Trimming removed 5 bases at V and 6 bases at J, with 11 bases between. CDR3 length: 13 amino acids. Germline V gene lookup returns CDR1 MNHNY and CDR2 SVGAGI (reference sequence). The CDR3 is CASSLLGTNEQFF. DNA of the CDR3: TGTGCCAGCAGTCTATTGGGGACCAATGAGCAGTTCTTC.

This clonotype came up a few times. The V call is TRBV4-3, the J call TRBJ2-1; 14 bases match TRBD2. This CDR3 region has 13 residues. Germline-derived CDR1 and CDR2 are LGHNA and YSLEER. J was trimmed by 14 bases and V by 4 bases; bases with no gene match: 4. The CDR3, as DNA: TGCGCCAGCAGCCCGACTAGCGGGAGGGTAGAGTTCTTC. Translated: CASSPTSGRVEFF.

This clonotype came up a few times. The chain joins TRBV7-2 to TRBJ2-7; tentatively, D is TRBD2 (6 bases). V lost 4 bases and J 8 bases, leaving 12 bases between the germline ends. This CDR3 is 12 amino acids long. Germline lookup yields CDR1 SGHTA and CDR2 FQGNSA. The CDR3 sequence is CASSSAGSQQYV. The DNA of the CDR3 is TGTGCCAGCAGCTCCGCGGGGAGCCAGCAGTACGTC.